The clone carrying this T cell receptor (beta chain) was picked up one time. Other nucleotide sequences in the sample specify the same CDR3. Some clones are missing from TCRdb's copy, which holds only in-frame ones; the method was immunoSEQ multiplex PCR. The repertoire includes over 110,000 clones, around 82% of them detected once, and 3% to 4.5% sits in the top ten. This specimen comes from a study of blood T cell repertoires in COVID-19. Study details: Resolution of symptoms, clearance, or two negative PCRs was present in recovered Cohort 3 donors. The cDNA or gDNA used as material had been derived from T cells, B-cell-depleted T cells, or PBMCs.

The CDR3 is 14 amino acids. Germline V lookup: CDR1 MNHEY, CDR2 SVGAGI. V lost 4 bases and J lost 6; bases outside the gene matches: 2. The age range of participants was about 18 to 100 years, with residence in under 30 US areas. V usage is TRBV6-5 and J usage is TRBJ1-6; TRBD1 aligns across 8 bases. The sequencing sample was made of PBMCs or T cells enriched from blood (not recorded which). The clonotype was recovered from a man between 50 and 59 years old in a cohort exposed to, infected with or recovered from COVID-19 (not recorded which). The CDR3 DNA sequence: TGTGCCAGCAGTTCCGGGACAGGTAATTCACCCCTCCACTTT. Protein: CASSSGTGNSPLHF.